The clone carrying this T cell receptor beta chain was counted at least ten times. Its cognate antigen is unknown. The CDR3 covers 14 residues. The V and J ends lost 5 bases and 5 bases, in that order; junction bases with no gene match: 6. CDR1 and CDR2 from the germline V gene are SGHVS and FQNEAQ. These data are taken from a study of T cell repertoires in cytomegalovirus infection. Whole-study context: As its CMV epitopes, the study selected recently identified HLA-C-restricted and well-studied HLA-B-restricted targets. Study-wide results and caveats: The study identified carriers of CMV plus the relevant HLA from cumulative public TCR beta family frequency. Clonotype analysis showed dominance of the ex vivo response by HLA-C-restricted CMV-specific TCR beta clonotypes.

TCRdb recomputed calls from the reads with MiXCR, one row per CDR3 protein. The data show roughly 800,000 distinct CDR3 sequences, just under 30% seen once. The receptor was derived from a human donor in good health (CMV status not recorded). Some clones in this sample may be carry-over from other donors' samples. The sample here was cultured CD8+ T cells from PBMCs, taken from culture after CMV antigen stimulation. The genes are TRBV7-8 and TRBJ2-5; TRBD2 aligns across 9 bases. CDR3 region: CASSQGLAWETQYF. The CDR3, as DNA: TGTGCCAGCAGCCAGGGACTAGCTTGGGAGACCCAGTACTTC.